A selection of T cell receptor beta chains follows, all from one sample in a study of read filtering for tumor transcriptome and immune sequencing. MiXCR was run by TCRdb on the reads, yielding one entry per CDR3 protein. The sample lists some 130,000 distinct CDR3 sequences; roughly 13% were seen once. The source material was a population of CD138-negative cells sorted from bone marrow. All receptors derive from a donor aged 40 or older with multiple myeloma. CDR3s include the opening cysteine and the closing phenylalanine or tryptophan. The D gene is left open where the match is weak. Rows give clone size only sometimes, using once, few, many, or a class for an expanded clone.

size: many; V: TRBV18; D: -; J: TRBJ1-2; DNA: TGTGCCAGCTCAACTAACCGGGGAAATGGCTACACCTTC; CDR3: CASSTNRGNGYTF
size: -; V: TRBV12-3/TRBV12-4; D: TRBD2; J: TRBJ2-1; DNA: TGTGCCAGCAGTGAGATGACTAGCGGGATTAATGAGCAGTTCTTC; CDR3: CASSEMTSGINEQFF
size: many; V: TRBV6-2/TRBV6-3; D: -; J: TRBJ1-1; DNA: TGTGCCAGCAGCTCCCCCACGGAAATGAACACTGAAGCTTTCTTT; CDR3: CASSSPTEMNTEAFF
size: many; V: TRBV12-3/TRBV12-4; D: TRBD1; J: TRBJ1-1; DNA: TGTGCCAGCAGCCGACAGGGTTGGACTGAAGCTTTCTTT; CDR3: CASSRQGWTEAFF
size: many; V: TRBV4-3; D: TRBD2; J: TRBJ2-1; DNA: TGCGCCAGCAGCCAAGAGGGTGGGGTGAGCGGGAGCTCCTACAATGAGCAGTTCTTC; CDR3: CASSQEGGVSGSSYNEQFF
size: many; V: TRBV5-8; D: -; J: TRBJ2-5; DNA: TGTGCCAGCAGCTTGAACCCGCTGAGGGAGTATTCGGAGACCCAGTACTTC; CDR3: CASSLNPLREYSETQYF
size: many; V: TRBV19; D: -; J: TRBJ2-1; DNA: TGTGCCAGTATGATAGTTCACGGGAGTAATGAGCAGTTCTTC; CDR3: CASMIVHGSNEQFF
size: many; V: TRBV19; D: TRBD2; J: TRBJ2-1; DNA: TGTGCCAGTAGTCCTACGACTAGCGGGAGGGCGAAGTTCTTC; CDR3: CASSPTTSGRAKFF
size: many; V: TRBV12-3/TRBV12-4; D: -; J: TRBJ2-3; DNA: TGTGCCAGCAGACGTAAGCGGGCCTCCACAGATACGCAGTATTTT; CDR3: CASRRKRASTDTQYF
size: many; V: TRBV12-3/TRBV12-4; D: TRBD1; J: TRBJ1-6; DNA: TGTGCCAGCAGTTCCCCACAGGGGGCGAATTCACCCCTCCACTTT; CDR3: CASSSPQGANSPLHF
size: many; V: TRBV7-2; D: TRBD2; J: TRBJ2-3; DNA: TGTGCCAGCAGCTTCCGAGCGGGAACCACAGATACGCAGTATTTT; CDR3: CASSFRAGTTDTQYF
size: many; V: TRBV10-2; D: TRBD1; J: TRBJ1-5; DNA: TGCGCCAGCAGTGTGGGGACAGGGGCCAATCAGCCCCAGCATTTT; CDR3: CASSVGTGANQPQHF
size: -; V: TRBV7-9; D: TRBD1; J: TRBJ2-7; DNA: TGTGCCAGCAGCCCCGGACAGGGGATCTACGAGCAGTACTTC; CDR3: CASSPGQGIYEQYF
size: many; V: TRBV19; D: -; J: TRBJ1-6; DNA: TGTGCCAGTAGTCCCTCTTCCGGGACCGATTCACCCCTCCACTTT; CDR3: CASSPSSGTDSPLHF
size: many; V: TRBV2; D: -; J: TRBJ1-5; DNA: TGTGCCAGCAGTGAAGCGCGGAGCAATCAGCCCCAGCATTTT; CDR3: CASSEARSNQPQHF
size: few; V: TRBV19; D: -; J: TRBJ2-1; DNA: TGTGCCAGTAGTATCCCCGCTAGAGTGAGGTCCTACAATGAGCAGTTCTTC; CDR3: CASSIPARVRSYNEQFF
size: many; V: TRBV20-1; D: TRBD1; J: TRBJ2-7; DNA: TGCAGTGCTAGAGACTTGGGACAGGGCTACGAGCAGTACTTC; CDR3: CSARDLGQGYEQYF
size: many; V: TRBV11-1; D: -; J: TRBJ2-5; DNA: TGTGCCAGCAGCAGGGAAGAGACCCAGTACTTC; CDR3: CASSREETQYF
size: -; V: TRBV7-9; D: -; J: TRBJ1-4; DNA: TGTGCCAGCAGCTTAGAGGGCGGCGCCGAAAAACTGTTTTTT; CDR3: CASSLEGGAEKLFF
size: -; V: TRBV5-1; D: -; J: TRBJ2-7; DNA: TGCGCCAGCAGCCTAGGGTCGTCGGAGCAGTACTTC; CDR3: CASSLGSSEQYF
size: many; V: TRBV27; D: TRBD1; J: TRBJ1-5; DNA: TGTGCCAGCAGTTTGAACATACAGGGGGGAAATCAGCCCCAGCATTTT; CDR3: CASSLNIQGGNQPQHF
size: few; V: TRBV19; D: -; J: TRBJ2-2; DNA: TGTGCCAGTAGTATAGCCCTGGGTCGGGAGAGACCCGGGGAGCTGTTTTTT; CDR3: CASSIALGRERPGELFF
size: many; V: TRBV25-1; D: TRBD2; J: TRBJ2-3; DNA: TGTGCCAGCAGTGAATCCCGCGGGAGTACAGATACGCAGTATTTT; CDR3: CASSESRGSTDTQYF
size: many; V: TRBV12-3/TRBV12-4; D: -; J: TRBJ1-1; DNA: TGTGCCAGCAGTCCTCGGGACCTACGAACAATAACTGAAGCTTTCTTT; CDR3: CASSPRDLRTITEAFF
size: few; V: TRBV24-1; D: -; J: TRBJ2-5; DNA: TGTGCCACCAGTGAAACGGGGTCTAGTTTTCGGGAGACCCAGTACTTC; CDR3: CATSETGSSFRETQYF
size: -; V: TRBV7-9; D: -; J: TRBJ1-1; DNA: TGTGCCAGCAACAGGTGGTCCACTGAAGCTTTCTTT; CDR3: CASNRWSTEAFF
size: many; V: TRBV11-2; D: TRBD1; J: TRBJ1-1; DNA: TGTGCCAGCAGCTTTACGGGACAGTCGAACACTGAAGCTTTCTTT; CDR3: CASSFTGQSNTEAFF
size: many; V: TRBV20-1; D: -; J: TRBJ2-7; DNA: TGCAGTGCTAACCCAACTCTCGGGCGAGCGGAGCAGTACTTC; CDR3: CSANPTLGRAEQYF
size: many; V: TRBV4-1; D: TRBD1; J: TRBJ1-6; DNA: TGCGCCAGCAGCCAAGAGGGGACAGGGAGGAATAATTCACCCCTCCACTTT; CDR3: CASSQEGTGRNNSPLHF
size: -; V: TRBV7-9; D: -; J: TRBJ2-7; DNA: TGTGCCAGCAGCTTAGTGGACATCATCTTCACCTACGAGCAGTACTTC; CDR3: CASSLVDIIFTYEQYF
size: few; V: TRBV12-3/TRBV12-4; D: -; J: TRBJ2-3; DNA: TGTGCCAGCAGTTTTATCCAGGGGACAGATACGCAGTATTTT; CDR3: CASSFIQGTDTQYF
size: many; V: TRBV19; D: TRBD1; J: TRBJ1-4; DNA: TGTGCCAGTAGACAGGACAGGGATAATGAAAAACTGTTTTTT; CDR3: CASRQDRDNEKLFF
size: -; V: TRBV11-2; D: TRBD2; J: TRBJ2-1; DNA: TGTGCCAGCAGCCGGACTAGCGGTAATCAGTATAATGAGCAGTTCTTC; CDR3: CASSRTSGNQYNEQFF
size: -; V: TRBV7-6; D: TRBD2; J: TRBJ2-7; DNA: TGTGCCAGCAGCTCACCCGCGGTGGGCGGGAGCCCTAACAATGAGCAGTACTTC; CDR3: CASSSPAVGGSPNNEQYF
size: many; V: TRBV30; D: TRBD2; J: TRBJ2-7; DNA: TGTGCCTGGAAGGCGCGGGAGAGGTACGAGCAGTACTTC; CDR3: CAWKARERYEQYF
size: many; V: TRBV19; D: -; J: TRBJ2-1; DNA: TGTGCCAGTAGACGCACTGAGAGCTCCTACAATGAGCAGTTCTTC; CDR3: CASRRTESSYNEQFF
size: many; V: TRBV12-3/TRBV12-4; D: TRBD2; J: TRBJ2-7; DNA: TGTGCCAGCAGTTCCGGGGGGATTTACTACGAGCAGTACTTC; CDR3: CASSSGGIYYEQYF
size: few; V: TRBV6-1; D: -; J: TRBJ1-5; DNA: TGTGCCAGCAGTGAAGGGGCCAGAAATCAGCCCCAGCATTTT; CDR3: CASSEGARNQPQHF
size: many; V: TRBV5-5; D: -; J: TRBJ1-1; DNA: TGTGCCAGCAGCTTGAACAGCAGGAACACTGAAGCTTTCTTT; CDR3: CASSLNSRNTEAFF
size: many; V: TRBV5-1; D: -; J: TRBJ1-4; DNA: TGCGCCAGCAGCTTACAGGCAGCTAATGAAAAACTGTTTTTT; CDR3: CASSLQAANEKLFF
size: many; V: TRBV20-1; D: TRBD2; J: TRBJ2-1; DNA: TGCAGTGCTCCGAGCGGGAATCACTACAATGAGCAGTTCTTC; CDR3: CSAPSGNHYNEQFF
size: many; V: TRBV6-5; D: -; J: TRBJ2-7; DNA: TGTGCCAGCAGCTTTAAAAGGGCTGGGGGCACCTACGAGCAGTACTTC; CDR3: CASSFKRAGGTYEQYF
size: many; V: TRBV20-1; D: TRBD2; J: TRBJ2-3; DNA: TGCAGTGCGACCCCGGGACTAGCGGGAATCTTTGACTGGGATACGCAGTATTTT; CDR3: CSATPGLAGIFDWDTQYF
size: many; V: TRBV12-3/TRBV12-4; D: TRBD2; J: TRBJ2-3; DNA: TGTGCCAGCCGGCAGCGGGAGTGGGGAGATACGCAGTATTTT; CDR3: CASRQREWGDTQYF